One and the same sample provided the 14 T cell receptor beta chains below, sequenced in a study of T cell responses to AZD1222 COVID-19 vaccine. Assay used: immunoSEQ multiplex PCR; TCRdb lists only in-frame clones, some missing. The sample yields around 130,000 clones, 90% to 95% seen once. This sample comprised peripheral blood, obtained on day 0 of AZD1222 vaccination. These TCRs come from an adult in good health.

V usage is TRBV5-1 and J usage is TRBJ2-2, with D possibly called TRBD1 or TRBD2 (5 bases each). Germline assignment: CDR1 SGHRS and CDR2 YFSETQ. Deletions cut 1 base from V and 0 bases from J, with 13 bases between. This CDR3 comprises 17 residues. The CDR3 nucleotides read TGCGCCAGCAGCTTGACCCCGGGACGGACGAACACCGGGGAGCTGTTTTTT. It encodes CASSLTPGRTNTGELFF. Drawing the rest from reference TRBV5-1 and TRBJ2-2, the complete variable domain is KAGVTQTPRYLIKTRGQQVTLSCSPISGHRSVSWYQQTPGQGLQFLFEYFSETQRNKGNFPGRFSGRQFSNSRSEMNVSTLELGDSALYLCASSLTPGRTNTGELFFGEGSRLTVL.

This clone turned up a few times. The rearrangement joins TRBV4-3 to TRBJ2-1; weak D call: TRBD2 (5 bases). This CDR3 region has 17 residues. With 0 bases removed from V and 2 bases from J, the gap between germline ends came to 14 bases. Per germline, CDR1 LGHNA and CDR2 YSLEER. The chain's CDR3 is CASSQEISGAAYNEQFF. The CDR3 bases are TGCGCCAGCAGCCAAGAAATAAGCGGAGCAGCCTACAATGAGCAGTTCTTC.

The chain combines TRBV5-5 with TRBJ1-3, with TRBD1 as a possible D gene (6 bases). V was trimmed by 4 bases and J by 8 bases, leaving 19 bases between them. CDR3 length: 15 residues. Germline V gene sequence: CDR1 SGHKS, CDR2 YYEKEE (reference sequence). The CDR3 reads CASSPDLRGGYTIYF. The CDR3 nucleotides are TGTGCCAGCAGCCCAGATCTCAGGGGCGGGTACACCATATATTTT.

J is TRBJ1-1 and V is TRBV7-9; the D gene is possibly TRBD1 (6 bases). This CDR3 has 14 amino acids. The germline CDR1 and CDR2 sequences are SEHNR and FQNEAQ (reference sequence). V lost 5 bases, J lost 6 bases, and 16 bases lay in between. DNA of the CDR3: TGTGCCAGCAGCCCCCTCGGGGGGCAGGCTGAAGCTTTCTTT. Amino acids: CASSPLGGQAEAFF.

The rearrangement joins TRBV18 to TRBJ2-5; 9 bases match TRBD1. The junction had 4 bases not matched to a gene; V was cut back by 3 bases and J by 2 bases. Per germline, CDR1 KGHSH and CDR2 LQKENI. The CDR3 is 15 residues long. The DNA for the CDR3 is TGTGCCAGCTCACCTCCGGGACAGGGACAAGAGACCCAGTACTTC. Residues: CASSPPGQGQETQYF.

V gene TRBV20-1 combines with J gene TRBJ1-1; 8 nucleotides match TRBD1. This CDR3 spans 11 amino acids. CDR1 DFQATT and CDR2 SNEGSKA come from the germline V gene (reference sequence). V lost 7 bases and J lost 4; bases outside the gene matches: 2. The CDR3 is CSGTGSTEAFF. CDR3 nucleotides: TGCAGTGGGACAGGGAGCACTGAAGCTTTCTTT.

With regard to this clone: Other DNA sequences in this sample translate to the same CDR3. The CDR3, as DNA: TGTGCCAGTAGCACTACAGGGGCCTACGAGCAGTACTTC. It encodes CASSTTGAYEQYF. This chain joins TRBV19 and TRBJ2-7, with TRBD1 identical over 7 bases. J gave up 2 bases and V 6 bases, and 4 bases lay outside the gene matches. This CDR3 is built from 13 residues. Germline V gene lookup returns CDR1 LNHDA and CDR2 SQIVND (reference sequence).

V is TRBV28 and J is TRBJ2-6; a weak D match, TRBD1 (5 bases). Between the trimmed V and J ends, which lost 6 bases and 2 bases, there was a span of 14 bases. Looked up from germline, CDR1 is MDHEN and CDR2 is SYDVKM. There are 16 residues in the CDR3. The CDR3 nucleotides read TGTGCCAGCAGGGATCTTGACAGACCTGGGGCCAACGTCCTGACTTTC. Translating gives CASRDLDRPGANVLTF.

The chain has TRBV3-1 (or the pseudogene TRBV3-2) and TRBJ1-2; D gene unclear. Looked up from germline, CDR1 is LGHDT and CDR2 is YNNKEL (reference sequence). The germline V and J ends were trimmed by 0 bases and 8 bases, with 13 bases remaining between them. This CDR3 region has 14 residues. CDR3 sequence (DNA): TGTGCCAGCAGCCAAGACGGGATGATCCAGGGCTACACCTTC. Amino acid sequence: CASSQDGMIQGYTF.

The chain couples TRBV7-3 to TRBJ2-1; 9 bases are a match to TRBD1. V shed 4 bases, J shed 6 bases, and the junction held 4 bases outside the gene matches. CDR3 length equals 14 residues. Germline V gives CDR1 SGHTA, CDR2 FQGTGA. DNA for the CDR3: TGTGCCAGCAGCTCCAAGACAGGGGGCAATGAGCAGTTCTTC. It specifies CASSSKTGGNEQFF.

V gene TRBV6-2 or TRBV6-3 combines with J gene TRBJ1-5, with D unresolved. Looked up from germline, CDR1 is MNHEY and CDR2 is SVGEGT. CDR3 length: 14 amino acids. Trimming removed 4 bases from V and 2 bases from J, with 9 bases in between. For the CDR3, the DNA is TGTGCCAGCAGTTCCTCCCAGGGCAATCAGCCCCAGCATTTT. This sequence encodes CASSSSQGNQPQHF.

V is TRBV28 and J is TRBJ1-4, with a weak D call TRBD1 (6 bases). This CDR3 spans 14 amino acids. CDR1 MDHEN and CDR2 SYDVKM come from the germline V gene. Between the trimmed V and J ends, which lost 7 bases and 8 bases, there was a span of 17 bases. Here the CDR3 reads CASTGGGWEEKLFF. Written as DNA, the CDR3 is TGTGCCAGCACCGGAGGGGGATGGGAGGAAAAACTGTTTTTT.

This clone was seen a single time. The gene calls are TRBV7-6 and TRBJ2-2; D gene ambiguous. V was cut by 2 bases and J by 4 bases, with 8 bases left in between. The CDR3 consists of 14 residues. From germline, CDR1 is SGHVS and CDR2 FNYEAQ. The CDR3 nucleotides are TGTGCCAGCAGCTTACGATGGGGCACCGGGGAGCTGTTTTTT. This encodes CASSLRWGTGELFF.

The genes are TRBV3-1 (or the pseudogene TRBV3-2) and TRBJ1-1; D is ambiguous. Trimming cost V 5 bases and J 1 base, with 5 bases left between them. Germline CDR1 and CDR2: LGHDT and YNNKEL (reference sequence). CDR3 length: 12 amino acids. CDR3 DNA sequence: TGTGCCAGCAGCTACGGGAACACTGAAGCTTTCTTT. Protein product: CASSYGNTEAFF.